This T cell receptor (beta chain) appears in the sequencing data of a study of T-cell reconstitution after alpha-beta-depleted transplantation in children. This clonotype was seen more than once but under ten times. Its antigen remains unknown. CDR3 length: 17 amino acids. Germline CDR1 is SGHTA and CDR2 is FQGTGA. After removal of 0 bases from V and 1 base from J, the junction contained 0 bases not matched to a gene. Using unique molecular identifiers, the investigators prepared the TCRbeta library. TCRdb passed the PCR reads through MiXCR, listing each CDR3 protein once. The sample includes approximately 300,000 distinct CDR3 sequences, just over 7.5% of them seen just once. Study results and limitations: Several hundred expanded graft clones reportedly gave rise to the alpha-beta T cells present about two months after transplant. Newly produced T cells mostly provided counts and TCRbeta diversity after one year, as hyperexpanded clones declined. Surviving recipient cells, namely T cells and thymic progenitors, were the source of high day-60 TCRbeta diversity in some patients.

This sequence originates from a female patient aged 2-15 years who had a stem cell transplant for Fanconi anemia, so the T cells may come from the graft donor. The chain links TRBV7-3 to TRBJ2-3; TRBD2 aligns across 14 bases. The specimen was peripheral blood, collected 360 days after TCRalphabeta/CD19-depleted stem cell transplant. The CDR3 coding sequence is TGTGCCAGCAGCTTAACGGGACTAGCGGGGGGCACAGATACGCAGTATTTT. Translation gives CASSLTGLAGGTDTQYF.